What follows is one T cell receptor beta chain and its context. This sample was taken from a study of blood T cell repertoires in COVID-19. Study-wide context: Sources were T cells, B-cell-depleted T cells, or PBMCs; the material itself was cDNA or gDNA.

Source study methods: Amplification of reference gene primers was used by the study to estimate nucleated cell counts. The data were produced by immunoSEQ multiplex PCR, yet TCRdb's version contains in-frame clones alone and is incomplete. V, J and clone size derive from that table, while D and trimming were established from the DNA sequence. This table has some 50,000 clones, 80% to 90% appearing once. Germline lookup yields CDR1 SNHLY and CDR2 FYNNEI. With V trimmed by 4 bases and J by 6 bases, 6 bases remained unmatched. This CDR3 is 14 amino acids long. Sequencing was performed on peripheral blood. The receptor was derived from a man aged 50 to 59 with acute or convalescent COVID-19. The genes are TRBV2 and TRBJ1-1, with 9 positions matching TRBD1. CDR3 region: CASSGGQGFAEAFF. The DNA of the CDR3 is TGTGCCAGCAGTGGAGGACAGGGGTTCGCTGAAGCTTTCTTT.